This T cell receptor beta chain was obtained from a study of breast tumors, draining lymph nodes, adjacent tissues. General study results and limits: Tumor repertoires ranked between lymph nodes and nontumor tissue in diversity, with V and J gene preferences. The lymph node origin of tumor T cells was framed as consistent with a hypothesis, not demonstrated.

Note on this clonotype: Antigen unknown. Sequence at one end of the junction differs from germline and may be a read error.

The CDR3 spans 18 residues. Germline V gene data show CDR1 as SNHLY and CDR2 as FYNNEI. Axillary draining lymph nodes of breast cancer patients supplied the node samples. TCRdb called the multiplex PCR reads again in MiXCR, with one record for every CDR3 protein. This table holds around 100,000 distinct CDR3 sequences, 21% found once. The sample comprised axillary lymph node tissue. The V and J genes are TRBV2 and TRBJ1-1, with D unresolved. This sequence was found in a female donor with breast cancer. Some clones in this sample may be carry-over from other donors' samples. The CDR3 region has the DNA TGTGCCAACAGTGAAGCCTTGGACGAGAAATGGGAGAACACTGAAGCTTTCTTT. Amino acids: CANSEALDEKWENTEAFF.